This T cell receptor beta chain was captured by sequencing in a study of response to subunit inactivated influenza vaccine. TCRdb reprocessed the RT-PCR reads via MiXCR and lists one record per CDR3 protein. The sample records roughly 160,000 distinct CDR3 sequences, 9.5% to 12% being singletons. From germline, CDR1 is LGHNA and CDR2 YSLEER. The CDR3 extends over 13 amino acids. With 1 base removed from V and 2 bases from J, the gap between germline ends came to 5 bases. V and J are TRBV4-3 and TRBJ1-1; D is ambiguous. The sample was CD8+ T cells sorted from PBMCs, taken around 25 months after vaccination. The sequence came from a man aged 50 to 69 who received an inactivated influenza vaccine. CDR3 sequence (DNA): TGCGCCAGCAGCCAAGGTGATAACACTGAAGCTTTCTTT. Residues: CASSQGDNTEAFF.